Listed below are T cell receptor beta chains from one sample, sequenced in a study of cytomegalovirus exposure and HLA in healthy donors. Assay: immunoSEQ multiplex PCR; the TCRdb copy retains only in-frame clones and omits some. The profile covers 95,000 to 150,000 clones, with roughly 18% appearing a single time and approximately 2.9% taken by the ten largest. Sequencing was carried out using PBMCs. The receptor source for this set is a female donor in good health and CMV-seropositive. Both conserved end residues are trimmed from each CDR3. The order of the fields is V gene, J gene, CDR3 protein.

TRBV7-9	TRBJ2-1	ASIQRGGQVSYNEQF
TRBV2	TRBJ2-3	ASSEALDTDTQY
TRBV5-1	TRBJ1-2	ASSLAQGADYGYT
TRBV5-1	TRBJ2-7	ASSRSGGTQSYEQY
TRBV30	TRBJ1-2	AWRKTGGAYGYT
TRBV7-9	TRBJ1-6	ASSPISDSPLH
TRBV20-1	TRBJ2-7	SATGTRGQY
TRBV28	TRBJ2-7	ASSLGGYEQY
TRBV2	TRBJ2-3	ATGLAGITDTQY
TRBV9	TRBJ1-4	ASSAGTGGNEKLF
TRBV5-1	TRBJ1-4	ASSYGQNNEKLF
TRBV2	TRBJ2-7	ASTKDRMLPYEQY
TRBV4-1	TRBJ2-7	ASSQVLGIYPRQGSSYEQY
TRBV5-6	TRBJ1-4	ASSLVTAFSTNEKLF
TRBV19	TRBJ2-1	ASSMGERSDRGKWDEQF
TRBV4-3	TRBJ2-7	ASSQEAVGEGYEQY
TRBV28	TRBJ1-2	ASRLTGTGIGGYT
TRBV28	TRBJ2-7	ASRTPGQGMFTYEQY
TRBV5-6	TRBJ1-2	ASSLSGYGYT
TRBV2	TRBJ2-3	ASRAGEFTDTQY
TRBV25-1	TRBJ2-2	ASSEEPGDRGYLGELF
TRBV19	TRBJ1-3	ASSITGSSGNTIY
TRBV10-3	TRBJ1-2	AISESLEERNYGYT
TRBV2	TRBJ2-7	ASTGPTYEQY
TRBV13	TRBJ2-1	ASSERLAGGNEQF
TRBV7-9	TRBJ1-4	ASSLGALTGDEKLF
TRBV29-1	TRBJ2-5	SVWETQETQY
TRBV29-1	TRBJ2-1	SGSGTRDHNEQF
TRBV7-2	TRBJ1-1	ASSLGGLNTEAF
TRBV7-9	TRBJ1-6	ASSLGQAESPLH
TRBV19	TRBJ1-2	ASRRDRLTSYGYT
TRBV18	TRBJ2-5	ASSSSQGSQETQY
TRBV4-1	TRBJ2-1	ASRRSGSSKYEQF
TRBV5-6	TRBJ2-7	ASSKYHGEQY
TRBV29-1	TRBJ1-2	SVGGISNYGYT
TRBV5-5	TRBJ2-7	ASSPLAGYEQY
TRBV30	TRBJ2-1	AWSLTLAGINNEQF
TRBV7-6	TRBJ1-2	ASSLGRTGGSGYT
TRBV10-3	TRBJ2-3	AISERGQNTQY
TRBV5-1	TRBJ1-2	ASSLTGYGYT
TRBV29-1	TRBJ2-3	SVEGGRGADTQY
TRBV15	TRBJ2-7	ATSADRDSYEQY
TRBV6-6	TRBJ1-5	ASSYRGPDQPQH
TRBV1	TRBJ2-7	TSSQGTSGSRPGSYEQY
TRBV5-6	TRBJ1-2	ASSLGQVYGYT
TRBV7-2	TRBJ2-7	ASSARDSDSYEQY
TRBV15	TRBJ1-4	ATSRPTRSGGNEKLF
TRBV4-3	TRBJ1-6	ASSQGTGMYSPLH
TRBV29-1	TRBJ1-2	SVLRGGGYT
TRBV30	TRBJ2-7	AWSVQDAYEQY
TRBV10-3	TRBJ1-1	AISESTWSGAEAF
TRBV5-4	TRBJ1-4	ASSSGGGSPSSNEKLF
TRBV20-1	TRBJ2-3	SATSYNTQY
TRBV5-6	TRBJ2-3	ASSSTPGLAGLDTQY
TRBV19	TRBJ2-3	ASSIQTTGADTQY